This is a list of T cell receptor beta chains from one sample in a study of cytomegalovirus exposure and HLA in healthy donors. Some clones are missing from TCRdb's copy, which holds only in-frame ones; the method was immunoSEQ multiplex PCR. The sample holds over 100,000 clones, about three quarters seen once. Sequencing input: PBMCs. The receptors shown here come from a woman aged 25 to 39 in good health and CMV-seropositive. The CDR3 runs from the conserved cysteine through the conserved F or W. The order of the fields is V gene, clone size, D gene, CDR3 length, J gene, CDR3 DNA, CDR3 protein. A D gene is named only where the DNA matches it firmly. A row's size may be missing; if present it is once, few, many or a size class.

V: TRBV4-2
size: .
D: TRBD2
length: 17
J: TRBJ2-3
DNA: TGTGCCAGCAGCAAGACTAGCGGGGGATCTAGCACAGATACGCAGTATTTT
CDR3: CASSKTSGGSSTDTQYF

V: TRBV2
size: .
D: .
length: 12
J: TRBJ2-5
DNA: TGTGCCAGCAGTGAAGCTCCGGAGACCCAGTACTTC
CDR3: CASSEAPETQYF

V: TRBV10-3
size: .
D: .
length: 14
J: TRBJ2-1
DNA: TGTGCCATCAGTGAGCGCCCAGGGTTGAATGAGCAGTTCTTC
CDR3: CAISERPGLNEQFF

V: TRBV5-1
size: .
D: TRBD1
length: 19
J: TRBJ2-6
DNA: TGCGCCAGCAGCAATCGACAGGGCTATTCAGCCTCTGGGGCCAACGTCCTGACTTTC
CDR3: CASSNRQGYSASGANVLTF

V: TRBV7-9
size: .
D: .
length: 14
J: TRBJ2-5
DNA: TGTGCCAGCAGTCAACAGAATAACCAAGAGACCCAGTACTTC
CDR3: CASSQQNNQETQYF

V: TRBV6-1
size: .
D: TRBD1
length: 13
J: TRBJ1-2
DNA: TGTGCCAGCCAAGACAGGGGTGACTATGGCTACACCTTC
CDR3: CASQDRGDYGYTF

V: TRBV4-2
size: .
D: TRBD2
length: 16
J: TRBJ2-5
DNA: TGTGCCAGCAGCCAAGATGTAGGGACTAGAGGGGAGACCCAGTACTTC
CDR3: CASSQDVGTRGETQYF

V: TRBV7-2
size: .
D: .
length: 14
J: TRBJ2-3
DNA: TGTGCCAGCAGCTCCCGTCCGGGAACAGATACGCAGTATTTT
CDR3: CASSSRPGTDTQYF

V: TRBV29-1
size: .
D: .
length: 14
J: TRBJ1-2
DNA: TGCAGCGTCAACCCCGGGACACGGAACTATGGCTACACCTTC
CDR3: CSVNPGTRNYGYTF

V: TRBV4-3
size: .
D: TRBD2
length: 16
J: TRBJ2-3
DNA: TGCGCCAGCAGCCAAGTCCTAGCGGGGAGCACAGATACGCAGTATTTT
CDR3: CASSQVLAGSTDTQYF

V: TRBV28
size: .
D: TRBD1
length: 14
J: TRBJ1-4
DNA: TGTGCCAGCAGTCCCCAGGGGGCGCGGGAAAAACTGTTTTTT
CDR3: CASSPQGAREKLFF

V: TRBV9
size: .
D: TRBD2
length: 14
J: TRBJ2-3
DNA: TGTGCCAGCTCGGCTAGCGGGGGCACAGATACGCAGTATTTT
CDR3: CASSASGGTDTQYF

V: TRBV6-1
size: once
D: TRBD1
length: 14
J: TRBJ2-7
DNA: TGTGCCAGCAAGGGGGGACAGGGCCCCTACGAGCAGTACTTC
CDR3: CASKGGQGPYEQYF

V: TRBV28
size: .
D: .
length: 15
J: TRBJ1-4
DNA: TGTGCCAGCAGTTTAAACAAAAAGCTAGGTGAAAAACTGTTTTTT
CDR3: CASSLNKKLGEKLFF

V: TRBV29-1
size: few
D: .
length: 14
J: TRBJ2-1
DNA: TGCAGCGTCGGGCGGGACAGCGTAATCAATGAGCAGTTCTTC
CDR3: CSVGRDSVINEQFF

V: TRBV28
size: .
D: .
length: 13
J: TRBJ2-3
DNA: TGTGCCAGCAGGGACTCTAGCACAGATACGCAGTATTTT
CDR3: CASRDSSTDTQYF

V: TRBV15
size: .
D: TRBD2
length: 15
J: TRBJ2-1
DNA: TGTGCCACCAGCAGAGACCGGGACTATTACAATGAGCAGTTCTTC
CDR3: CATSRDRDYYNEQFF

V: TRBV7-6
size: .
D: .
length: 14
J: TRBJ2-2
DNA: TGTGCCAGCAGCTTAGGGGGCTACACCGGGGAGCTGTTTTTT
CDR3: CASSLGGYTGELFF

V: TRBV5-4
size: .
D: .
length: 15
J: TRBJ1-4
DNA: TGTGCCAGCAGCTCGACAGCCGCAACTAATGAAAAACTGTTTTTT
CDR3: CASSSTAATNEKLFF

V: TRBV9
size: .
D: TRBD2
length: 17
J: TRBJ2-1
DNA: TGTGCCAGCAGCGTTTGGGGTAGCGGGGCCCTGTACAATGAGCAGTTCTTC
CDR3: CASSVWGSGALYNEQFF

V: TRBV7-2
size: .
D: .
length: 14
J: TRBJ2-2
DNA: TGTGCCAGCAGCTTAAGGACTGGTGGGGGGGAGCTGTTTTTT
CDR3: CASSLRTGGGELFF

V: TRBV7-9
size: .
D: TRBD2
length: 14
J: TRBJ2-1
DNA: TGTGCCAGCAGCAGGGACGGGGGGTACAATGAGCAGTTCTTC
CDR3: CASSRDGGYNEQFF

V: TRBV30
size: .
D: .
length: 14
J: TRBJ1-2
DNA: TGTGCCTGGAGTGTCGATCCCGAGGACTATGGCTACACCTTC
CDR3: CAWSVDPEDYGYTF

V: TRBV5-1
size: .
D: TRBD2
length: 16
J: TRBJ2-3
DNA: TGCGCCAGCAGCGAGAACCTCGGGGGGGCCACAGATACGCAGTATTTT
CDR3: CASSENLGGATDTQYF

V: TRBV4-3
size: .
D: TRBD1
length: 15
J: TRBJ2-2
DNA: TGCGCCAGCAGCCATGACAGGGGGGACACCGGGGAGCTGTTTTTT
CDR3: CASSHDRGDTGELFF

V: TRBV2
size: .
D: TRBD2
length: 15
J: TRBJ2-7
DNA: TGTGCCAGCAGTCCAACTAGCGGGGGCTCCTACGAGCAGTACTTC
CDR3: CASSPTSGGSYEQYF

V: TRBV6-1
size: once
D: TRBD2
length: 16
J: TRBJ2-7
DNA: TGTGCCAGCAGTGAGCTAGCGGGGGGGCCGGGATACGAGCAGTACTTC
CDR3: CASSELAGGPGYEQYF

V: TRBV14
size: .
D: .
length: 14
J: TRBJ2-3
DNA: TGTGCCAGCAGCTCCCACCCCAGGGCAGATACGCAGTATTTT
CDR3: CASSSHPRADTQYF

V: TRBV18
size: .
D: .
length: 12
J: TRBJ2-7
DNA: TGTGCCAGCTCACCGGCACCTTGGGAGCAGTACTTC
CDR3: CASSPAPWEQYF

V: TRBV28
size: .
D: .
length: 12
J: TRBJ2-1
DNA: TGTGCCAGCAGGATGAGCAACAATGAGCAGTTCTTC
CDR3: CASRMSNNEQFF

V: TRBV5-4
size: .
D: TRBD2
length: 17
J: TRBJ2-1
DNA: TGTGCCAGCAGCTTGGCTAGCGGGGGGGCCGAGGACAATGAGCAGTTCTTC
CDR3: CASSLASGGAEDNEQFF

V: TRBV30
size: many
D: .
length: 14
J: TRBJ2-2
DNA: TGTGCCTGGACTGGACAGACAAACACCGGGGAGCTGTTTTTT
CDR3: CAWTGQTNTGELFF

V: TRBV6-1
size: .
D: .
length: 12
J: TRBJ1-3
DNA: TGTGCCAGCAGAGTAACTGGGCACACCATATATTTT
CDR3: CASRVTGHTIYF

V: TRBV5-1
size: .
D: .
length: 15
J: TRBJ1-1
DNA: TGCGCCAGCACCCCGGGGGGGGTGACGAACACTGAAGCTTTCTTT
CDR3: CASTPGGVTNTEAFF

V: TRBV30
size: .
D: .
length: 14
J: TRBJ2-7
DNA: TGTGCCTGGGGCCGGGACACCCCATCCTACGAGCAGTACTTC
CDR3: CAWGRDTPSYEQYF

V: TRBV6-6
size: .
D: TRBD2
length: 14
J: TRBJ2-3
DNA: TGTGCCAGCAGGCGGGGGGGGAACACAGATACGCAGTATTTT
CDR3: CASRRGGNTDTQYF

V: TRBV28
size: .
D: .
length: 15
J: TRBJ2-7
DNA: TGTGCCAGCAGCACTCGACAGGCCTTGGGGAACGAGCAGTACTTC
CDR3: CASSTRQALGNEQYF

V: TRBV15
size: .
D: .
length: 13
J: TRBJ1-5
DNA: TGTGCCACCAGCTCGGAGGGTGATCAGCCCCAGCATTTT
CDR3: CATSSEGDQPQHF

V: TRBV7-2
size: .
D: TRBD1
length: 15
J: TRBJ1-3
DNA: TGTGCCAGCAGCTCAGGGGGCAGCTCTGGAAACACCATATATTTT
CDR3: CASSSGGSSGNTIYF

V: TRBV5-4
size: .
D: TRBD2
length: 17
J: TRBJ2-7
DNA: TGTGCCAGCAGCTCGAAGGGCGGGGGGAGGAGCTCCTACGAGCAGTACTTC
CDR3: CASSSKGGGRSSYEQYF

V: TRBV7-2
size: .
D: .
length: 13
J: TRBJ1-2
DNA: TGTGCCAGCAGCCCGGCGACGGGGATTGGCTACACCTTC
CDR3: CASSPATGIGYTF

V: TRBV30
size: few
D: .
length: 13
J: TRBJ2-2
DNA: TGTGCCTGGAGTGAGGCCCGGGCCGGGGAGCTGTTTTTT
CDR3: CAWSEARAGELFF

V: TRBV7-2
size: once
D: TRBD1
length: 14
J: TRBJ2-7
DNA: TGTGCCAGCAGACCACCCGGGACAGGCCCGGGGCAGTACTTC
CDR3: CASRPPGTGPGQYF

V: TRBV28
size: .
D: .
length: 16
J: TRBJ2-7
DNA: TGTGCCAGCAGTTTAACCGGGCAGGGTAGTAGGTACGAGCAGTACTTC
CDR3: CASSLTGQGSRYEQYF

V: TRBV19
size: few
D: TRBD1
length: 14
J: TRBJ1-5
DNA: TGTGCCAGTAAACAACAGGGGTCGGATCAGCCCCAGCATTTT
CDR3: CASKQQGSDQPQHF

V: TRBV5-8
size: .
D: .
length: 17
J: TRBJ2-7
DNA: TGTGCCAGCAGCCCGCTTCCGAATTATTACAGGCGCTACGAGCAGTACTTC
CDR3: CASSPLPNYYRRYEQYF

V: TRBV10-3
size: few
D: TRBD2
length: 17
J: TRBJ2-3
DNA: TGTGCCATCAGTGAGACTCTAGCGGGGGGGACCACAGATACGCAGTATTTT
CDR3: CAISETLAGGTTDTQYF

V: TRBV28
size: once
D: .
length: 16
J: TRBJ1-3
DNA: TGTGCCAGCACAGACTTTACCCCCTTCTCTGGAAACACCATATATTTT
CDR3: CASTDFTPFSGNTIYF

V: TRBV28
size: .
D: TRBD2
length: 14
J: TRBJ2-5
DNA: TGTGCCAGCAGTAACTTAGCGGGTGAAGAGACCCAGTACTTC
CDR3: CASSNLAGEETQYF

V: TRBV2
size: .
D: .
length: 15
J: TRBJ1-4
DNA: TGTGCCAGCAGCCTAAGTAGGGAGAATAATGAAAAACTGTTTTTT
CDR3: CASSLSRENNEKLFF

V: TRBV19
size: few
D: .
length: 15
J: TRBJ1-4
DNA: TGTGCCAGTAGTTCATGGACAGCGATAAATGAAAAACTGTTTTTT
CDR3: CASSSWTAINEKLFF

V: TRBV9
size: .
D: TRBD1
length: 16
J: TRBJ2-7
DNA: TGTGCCAGCAGCGCCACGGCAGGGGGATTAAACTACGAGCAGTACTTC
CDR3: CASSATAGGLNYEQYF

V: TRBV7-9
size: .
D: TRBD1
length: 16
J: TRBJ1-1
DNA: TGTGCCAGCAGCGGCCACAGGGGTTACATGAACACTGAAGCTTTCTTT
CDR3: CASSGHRGYMNTEAFF

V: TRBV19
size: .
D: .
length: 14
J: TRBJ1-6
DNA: TGTGCCAGTAGTATTGGGACTGTGGGGTCACCCCTCCACTTT
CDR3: CASSIGTVGSPLHF

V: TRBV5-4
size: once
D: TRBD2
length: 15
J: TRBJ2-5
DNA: TGTGCCAGCAGCTTGGTGGCGGGGGGGCAAGAGACCCAGTACTTC
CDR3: CASSLVAGGQETQYF

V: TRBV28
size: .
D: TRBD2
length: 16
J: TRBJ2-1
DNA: TGTGCCAGCAGTCGGGGTGGCGGGGGGTCCTACAATGAGCAGTTCTTC
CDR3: CASSRGGGGSYNEQFF

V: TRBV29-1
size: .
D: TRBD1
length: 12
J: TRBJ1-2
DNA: TGCAGCGTTGCAGGGGGAAACTATGGCTACACCTTC
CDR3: CSVAGGNYGYTF

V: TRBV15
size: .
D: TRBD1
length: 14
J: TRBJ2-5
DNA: TGTGCCACCAGCAGCGGACAGGGGGTCGAGACCCAGTACTTC
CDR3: CATSSGQGVETQYF